Shown below are 26 T cell receptor beta chains from a single sample sequenced in a study of read filtering for tumor transcriptome and immune sequencing. Molecular barcoded adaptors covering alpha/delta and beta/gamma chains were used on approximately 400 ng RNA. In TCRdb, the reads were re-called with MiXCR into one record per CDR3 protein. Seen here are 60,000 or so distinct CDR3 sequences, roughly 20% observed once, and the top ten hold approximately 10%. Source material: a population of CD138-negative cells sorted from bone marrow. The receptors here all came from a donor at least 40 years old with multiple myeloma.

This clonotype has only a few counts. The chain uses TRBV12-3 or TRBV12-4 and TRBJ1-5; the match to TRBD1 covers 7 bases. This CDR3 region has 15 residues. The V gene end was trimmed by 5 bases and the J gene end by 4 bases; junction bases not matched to a gene: 8. CDR3 DNA sequence: TGTGCCAGCAGTCAACCGACAGGGCTAAATCAGCCCCAGCATTTT. Translation: CASSQPTGLNQPQHF.

This clonotype was detected ten times or more. The chain employs TRBV28 and TRBJ2-1, with a possible D match to TRBD2 (5 bases). V lost 2 bases and J lost 8, with 10 bases in between. The CDR3 contains 13 residues. CDR1 and CDR2 from the germline V gene are MDHEN and SYDVKM. Here the CDR3 reads CASSLIGIYEQFF. CDR3 nucleotide sequence: TGTGCCAGCAGTTTAATCGGGATCTATGAGCAGTTCTTC.

The V and J genes are TRBV5-4 and TRBJ2-1; 14 positions agree with TRBD2. The J segment lost 7 bases and the V segment lost 2 bases, leaving 11 bases of the junction unmatched. Germline V gives CDR1 SGHNT, CDR2 YYREEE (reference sequence). The CDR3 has 18 amino acids. The CDR3 nucleotides are TGTGCCAGCAGCTTTCGGACTAGCGGGAGGCGAGGGCGGAATGAGCAGTTCTTC. Translation: CASSFRTSGRRGRNEQFF.

The genes are TRBV15 and TRBJ2-3; D gene unclear. V was trimmed by 5 bases and J by 1 base, leaving 16 bases between them. Germline lookup yields CDR1 LNHNV and CDR2 YYDKDF (reference sequence). The CDR3 has 16 residues. CDR3 DNA sequence: TGTGCCACCAGCCCGTCCAGGCGGCTTCGCACAGATACGCAGTATTTT. It translates to CATSPSRRLRTDTQYF.

This clonotype has only a few counts. A much bigger clone sits one base away, suggesting this may be a read error. The chain combines TRBV29-1 with TRBJ2-1; D possibly corresponds to TRBD1 (6 bases). Germline-derived CDR1 and CDR2 are SQVTM and ANQGSEA. The CDR3 has 13 amino acids. CDR3: CNVVGGSYNEQFF. CDR3 DNA: TGCAACGTTGTAGGGGGTTCCTACAATGAGCAGTTCTTC.

There are many counts of this clonotype. V and J are TRBV10-3 and TRBJ2-6, with TRBD1 matching 8 bases. Looked up from germline, CDR1 is ENHRY and CDR2 is SYGVKD. CDR3 length: 18 amino acids. Trimming cost V 0 bases and J 1 base; bases outside gene matches: 5. DNA for the CDR3: TGTGCCATCAGTGAGTCGGCGGGACAGGTATCTGGGGCCAACGTCCTGACTTTC. Translation gives CAISESAGQVSGANVLTF.

This clonotype was counted at least ten times. The V and J genes are TRBV18 and TRBJ2-3; TRBD1 agrees at 9 bases. This CDR3 comprises 15 residues. V shed 3 bases, J shed 2 bases, and the junction held 3 bases outside the gene matches. Germline V CDR1 and CDR2: KGHSH, LQKENI. The CDR3 bases are TGTGCCAGCTCACCTGGGACAGGGAACACAGATACGCAGTATTTT. Protein sequence: CASSPGTGNTDTQYF. Using reference TRBV18 and TRBJ2-3 for the parts outside the CDR3, the full variable domain is NAGVMQNPRHLVRRRGQEARLRCSPMKGHSHVYWYRQLPEEGLKFMVYLQKENIIDESGMPKERFSAEFPKEGPSILRIQQVVRGDSAAYFCASSPGTGNTDTQYFGPGTRLTVL.

Many counts were recorded for this clonotype. Since no conserved phenylalanine or tryptophan closes the CDR3, a read error is the likely cause. The DNA is left out, because the CDR3 cannot be placed on it with certainty; the CDR3 is given as TCRdb lists it. The V call is TRBV23-1, the J call TRBJ2-1. TRBV23-1 is an open reading frame whose function is uncertain. A total of 10 residues make up the CDR3, ends included. The CDR3 sequence is CASSQLGFSL.

The chain carries TRBV3-1 and TRBJ2-1; 11 bases align to TRBD2. Germline-derived CDR1 and CDR2 are LGHDT and YNNKEL (reference sequence). The CDR3 has 15 amino acids. J gave up 2 bases and V 4 bases, and 1 base lay outside the gene matches. CDR3 sequence (DNA): TGTGCCAGCAGCCTGACTAGCGGGGCCTACAATGAGCAGTTCTTC. The encoded protein is CASSLTSGAYNEQFF.

V is TRBV7-8 and J is TRBJ2-1; possibly TRBD1 for D (5 bases). Germline-derived CDR1 and CDR2 are SGHVS and FQNEAQ. Trimming took off 5 bases at V and 6 bases at J, with 14 bases between the two ends. This CDR3 has 14 amino acids. The CDR3 loop is CASSNQQDANEQFF. The CDR3 bases are TGTGCCAGCAGCAACCAACAGGACGCCAATGAGCAGTTCTTC.

This clonotype was recorded many times. V and J are TRBV6-1 and TRBJ1-5; a possible D gene is TRBD1 (5 bases). V was pared by 3 bases and J by 6 bases, with 24 bases between. This CDR3 region has 18 residues. In germline, CDR1 is MNHNS, CDR2 SASEGT. The CDR3: CASSEAPPGWRLVQPQHF. For the CDR3, the DNA is TGTGCCAGCAGTGAGGCCCCCCCAGGGTGGAGGTTAGTTCAGCCCCAGCATTTT.

This clonotype was seen ten or more times. The chain uses TRBV11-3 and TRBJ2-7, with a weak D call TRBD1 (6 bases). V lost 2 bases, J lost 3 bases, and 8 bases lay in between. The germline gives CDR1 SGHNT, CDR2 YENEEA. CDR3 length: 13 residues. The CDR3 DNA sequence: TGTGCCAGCAGCTTATCACAGGGCTACGAGCAGTACTTC. It is translated as CASSLSQGYEQYF.

Comment on this clonotype: This clone may be a read error of a much larger clone one base away. The J gene is TRBJ2-1, the V gene TRBV20-1, with TRBD2 identical over 7 bases. The CDR3 has 14 residues. Germline V gene data show CDR1 as DFQATT and CDR2 as SNEGSKA (reference sequence). V lost 8 bases, J lost 1 base, and 8 bases stayed unmatched. The CDR3 reads CSPYSGSSYNEQFF. The CDR3 coding sequence is TGCAGTCCTTATAGCGGGTCTTCCTACAATGAGCAGTTCTTC.

This clonotype has ten or more counts. The V call is TRBV28, the J call TRBJ2-1, with TRBD2 matching over 10 bases. Germline V lookup: CDR1 MDHEN, CDR2 SYDVKM. The CDR3 extends over 15 amino acids. The J segment lost 11 bases and the V segment lost 6 bases, leaving 13 bases of the junction unmatched. The CDR3 DNA follows: TGTGCCAGCAGAAAAAGCGGGAGGGCAATTGATAAGCAGTTCTTC. Amino acid sequence: CASRKSGRAIDKQFF.

This chain connects TRBV7-9 to TRBJ2-1; 10 positions agree with TRBD2. Germline V gives CDR1 SEHNR, CDR2 FQNEAQ (reference sequence). With 3 bases clipped from V and 7 bases from J, the junction kept 9 bases outside the gene matches. This CDR3 has 16 amino acids. DNA of the CDR3: TGTGCCAGCAGCTTCACCGCTAGCGGGAGCTCGAATGAGCAGTTCTTC. Translation: CASSFTASGSSNEQFF.

In this sample, this clonotype turned up many times. J is TRBJ1-4 and V is TRBV6-6; D remains ambiguous. Germline CDR1 reads MNHNY; CDR2 reads SVGAGI (reference sequence). This CDR3 contains 13 residues. V lost 1 base and J 5 bases, leaving 5 bases between the germline ends. The chain's CDR3 is CASSYLGNEKLFF. For the CDR3, the DNA is TGTGCCAGCAGTTACTTGGGAAATGAAAAACTGTTTTTT.

This clonotype appeared many times. The rearrangement uses TRBV28 and TRBJ2-7; 7 nucleotides line up with TRBD1. There are 14 residues in the CDR3. Germline V lookup: CDR1 MDHEN, CDR2 SYDVKM. J gave up 3 bases and V 5 bases, and 7 bases lay outside the gene matches. CDR3 DNA sequence: TGTGCCAGCAGTCTGGGACAGCTCCACTACGAGCAGTACTTC. Its protein is CASSLGQLHYEQYF.

This clonotype is labeled medium-sized. V usage is TRBV18 and J usage is TRBJ2-1; D assignment may be TRBD1 or TRBD2 (6 bases each). Germline CDR1 and CDR2: KGHSH and LQKENI. Deletions cut 3 bases from V and 7 bases from J, with 25 bases between. This CDR3 contains 18 residues. The CDR3 reads CASSPRDPSAGQLNEQFF. CDR3 DNA: TGTGCCAGCTCACCCAGAGATCCGTCCGCGGGACAACTTAATGAGCAGTTCTTC.

This chain's CDR3 is CSAQRESYEQYF. The CDR3 DNA reads as TGCAGTGCCCAGCGGGAGAGCTACGAGCAGTACTTC. The rearrangement joins TRBV20-1 to TRBJ2-7, with 8 bases identical to TRBD2. Germline assignment: CDR1 DFQATT and CDR2 SNEGSKA (reference sequence). V shed 6 bases, J shed 3 bases, and the junction held 4 bases outside the gene matches. CDR3 length: 12 residues.

This clonotype was observed at least ten times. The chain employs TRBV10-3 and TRBJ1-1, with TRBD1 matching over 7 bases. V shed 7 bases and J 7 bases; nucleotides not matched to a gene: 9. This CDR3 contains 13 residues. Germline V CDR1 and CDR2: ENHRY, SYGVKD. The CDR3 coding sequence is TGTGCCATCAAGGTGGGACAGCTGATTGAAGCTTTCTTT. Its translation: CAIKVGQLIEAFF.

The chain joins TRBV6-5 to TRBJ2-7, with 10 bases fitting TRBD2. This CDR3 has 16 amino acids. V gave up 6 bases and J gave up 4 bases; unmatched junction bases: 12. Germline CDR1 is MNHEY and CDR2 is SVGAGI. CDR3 sequence: CASSPGYSGGTYEQYF. The CDR3 DNA is TGTGCCAGCAGCCCCGGGTATAGCGGGGGGACATACGAGCAGTACTTC.

This clonotype was seen ten or more times. The V gene is TRBV30, the J gene TRBJ2-3, with D perhaps given as TRBD1 or TRBD2 (6 bases each). Trimming shortened V by 0 bases and J by 5 bases, and 15 bases separated the two germline ends. Germline V gene data show CDR1 as GTSNPN and CDR2 as SVGIG (reference sequence). There are 15 residues in the CDR3. CDR3 in amino acids: CAWSVLAGQQDTQYF. The CDR3 DNA reads TGTGCCTGGAGTGTACTGGCGGGACAACAAGATACGCAGTATTTT.

This clonotype was seen repeatedly, ten times or more. This rearrangement joins TRBV29-1 to TRBJ2-5, with unresolved D. The germline V gene has CDR1 SQVTM and CDR2 ANQGSEA. V was cut by 1 base and J by 1 base, with 7 bases left in between. The CDR3 runs 13 residues. The CDR3 loop reads CSVEAGGQETQYF. Written as DNA, the CDR3 is TGCAGCGTTGAAGCGGGCGGCCAAGAGACCCAGTACTTC.

The sample holds many counts of this clonotype. J is TRBJ2-4 and V is TRBV18; possibly TRBD1 for D (6 bases). This CDR3 spans 13 amino acids. Trimming shortened V by 1 base and J by 7 bases, and 8 bases separated the two germline ends. Per the germline V gene, CDR1 is KGHSH and CDR2 is LQKENI. The CDR3 spells CASSPQGVNIQYF. The CDR3 DNA reads as TGTGCCAGCTCACCACAGGGGGTGAACATTCAGTACTTC.

This clonotype has just a few counts. The chain couples TRBV3-1 to TRBJ2-5; 9 bases align to TRBD2. The CDR3 covers 17 residues. Germline values: CDR1 LGHDT, CDR2 YNNKEL (reference sequence). J was trimmed by 0 bases and V by 2 bases; bases with no gene match: 7. DNA for the CDR3: TGTGCCAGCAGCCAAAGCCTAGCGGGGACGTACCAAGAGACCCAGTACTTC. It translates to CASSQSLAGTYQETQYF.

There are many counts of this clonotype. The chain joins TRBV6-2 or TRBV6-3 to TRBJ1-2; no definite D call. The CDR3 has 14 residues. V gave up 0 bases and J gave up 3 bases, with 8 bases separating them. CDR1 MNHEY and CDR2 SVGEGT come from the germline V gene. The DNA for the CDR3 is TGTGCCAGCAGTTACTCGGAAGGCTACTATGGCTACACCTTC. It is translated as CASSYSEGYYGYTF.